This TCR beta chain was captured in a study of blood T cell repertoires in COVID-19. Study background: COVID-19 samples, acute and convalescent, were from the United States, Italy and Spain. From T cells, B-cell-depleted T cells, or PBMCs came the material, which was cDNA or gDNA.

Germline CDR1 and CDR2: MDHEN and SYDVKM. With V trimmed by 4 bases and J by 4 bases, 2 bases remained unmatched. The CDR3 is 13 residues long. The protocol was immunoSEQ multiplex PCR, while the TCRdb copy is restricted to in-frame clones and leaves out a portion. The sample lists under 350,000 clones; approximately 86% were seen once. This TCR was sampled from a middle-aged woman with acute COVID-19. V usage is TRBV28 and J usage is TRBJ1-2; 8 bases map to TRBD1. The sample consisted of PBMCs or T cells enriched from blood (not recorded which). CDR3 residues: CASSSGQVYGYTF. The CDR3, as DNA: TGTGCCAGCAGTTCGGGACAGGTCTATGGCTACACCTTC.